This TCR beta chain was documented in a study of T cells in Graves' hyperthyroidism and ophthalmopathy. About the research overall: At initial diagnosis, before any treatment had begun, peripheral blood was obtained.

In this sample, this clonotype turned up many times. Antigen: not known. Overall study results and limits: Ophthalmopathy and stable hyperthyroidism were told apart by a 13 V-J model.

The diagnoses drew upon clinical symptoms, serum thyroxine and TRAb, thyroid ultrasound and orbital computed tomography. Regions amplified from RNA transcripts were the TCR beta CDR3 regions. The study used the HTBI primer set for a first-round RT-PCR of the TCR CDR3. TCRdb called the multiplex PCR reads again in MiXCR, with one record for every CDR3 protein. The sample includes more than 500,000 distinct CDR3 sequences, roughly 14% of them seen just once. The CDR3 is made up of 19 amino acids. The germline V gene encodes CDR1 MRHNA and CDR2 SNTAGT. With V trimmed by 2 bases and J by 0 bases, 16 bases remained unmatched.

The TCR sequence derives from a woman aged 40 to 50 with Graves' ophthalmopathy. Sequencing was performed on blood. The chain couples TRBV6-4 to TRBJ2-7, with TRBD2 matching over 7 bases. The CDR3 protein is CASSDLLASIGGGSYEQYF. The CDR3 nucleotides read TGTGCCAGCAGTGACCTACTAGCGTCAATTGGGGGAGGCTCCTACGAGCAGTACTTC.